This record looks at one T cell receptor beta chain sequence and its context. The antigen remains undetermined. Using its own MiXCR run on the reads, TCRdb lists one record per CDR3 protein. The table has approximately 110,000 distinct CDR3 sequences, 30% seen once. CDR3 length: 15 amino acids. Trimming cost V 1 base and J 0 bases, with 7 bases left between them. The entry originates in a study of T cell repertoires in cytomegalovirus infection. For the study at large: Selection of CMV epitopes for the study included recently identified HLA-C-restricted and well-studied HLA-B-restricted ones. TCR beta signatures that were public indicated CMV infection and matching HLA type.

General study findings and limits: Predominance within the ex vivo response was attributable to HLA-C-restricted CMV-specific TCR beta clonotypes. There were carriers of CMV plus the relevant HLA, and cumulative public TCR beta family frequency identified them.

Material: CD8+ T cells from cultured PBMCs, obtained from culture after CMV antigen stimulation. The chain employs TRBV12-3 or TRBV12-4 and TRBJ1-5; TRBD1 is a possible D gene (5 bases). The source of this sequence is a human donor in good health (CMV status not recorded). Some clones in this sample may be carry-over from other donors' samples. The CDR3 DNA sequence: TGTGCCAGCAGTTTAGAGGGGTTTAGCAATCAGCCCCAGCATTTT. This translates into CASSLEGFSNQPQHF.